This TCR beta chain was sequenced for a study of shared clonotypes between healthy human individuals. CD45RO-negative, CCR7-positively selected cells formed the naive CD8 fraction, excluding terminally differentiated effector memory CD45RA+ cells. Notes on this clone: What it recognizes is unknown.

At the deep level, the assay was run. The method was immunoSEQ multiplex PCR; TCRdb's version includes in-frame clones alone and lacks a portion of them. The data contain about 820,000 clones, 80% to 95% of them seen just once; the ten biggest clones take up about 24%. Germline V CDR1 and CDR2: SQVTM, ANQGSEA. The length of the CDR3 is 12 residues. V shed 3 bases and J shed 1 base, with 5 bases lying between them. Study results and caveats: The generation probabilities recorded for non-shared clonotypes fell below those of clonotypes shared by all four donors. Larger estimated richness was generally recorded for naive subsets relative to memory subsets.

V gene TRBV29-1 combines with J gene TRBJ2-3, with D unresolved. The origin of this receptor is a man aged 25-40 years in good health. The sequencing sample was made of naive CD8+ T cells sorted from blood. The CDR3, as DNA: TGCAGCGTTGACGGAGGCACAGATACGCAGTATTTT. The encoded protein is CSVDGGTDTQYF.